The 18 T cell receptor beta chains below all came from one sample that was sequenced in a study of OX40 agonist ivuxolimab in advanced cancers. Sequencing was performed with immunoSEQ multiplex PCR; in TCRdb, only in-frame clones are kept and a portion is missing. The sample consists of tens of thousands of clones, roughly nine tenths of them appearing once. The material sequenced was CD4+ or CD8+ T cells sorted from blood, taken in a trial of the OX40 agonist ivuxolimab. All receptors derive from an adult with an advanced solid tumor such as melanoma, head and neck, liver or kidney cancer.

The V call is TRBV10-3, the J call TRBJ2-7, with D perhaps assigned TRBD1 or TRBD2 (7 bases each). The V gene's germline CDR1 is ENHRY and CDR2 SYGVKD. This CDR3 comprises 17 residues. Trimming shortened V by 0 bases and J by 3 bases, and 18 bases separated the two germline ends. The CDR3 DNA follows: TGTGCCATCAGTGAGTCGATCGGCAGGGGGACTATCTACGAGCAGTACTTC. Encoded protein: CAISESIGRGTIYEQYF.

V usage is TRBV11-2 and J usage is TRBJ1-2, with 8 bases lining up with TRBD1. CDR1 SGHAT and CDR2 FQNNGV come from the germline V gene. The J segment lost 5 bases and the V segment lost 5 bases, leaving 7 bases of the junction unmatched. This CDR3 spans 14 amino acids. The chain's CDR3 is CASSQWGQDYGYTF. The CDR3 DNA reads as TGTGCCAGCAGCCAATGGGGACAGGATTATGGCTACACCTTC.

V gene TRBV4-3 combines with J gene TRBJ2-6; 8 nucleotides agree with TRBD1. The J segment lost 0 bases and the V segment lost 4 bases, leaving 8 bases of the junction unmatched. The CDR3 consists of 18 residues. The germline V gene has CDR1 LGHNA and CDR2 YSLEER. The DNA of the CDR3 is TGCGCCAGCAGCCCATGGACAGGGCTGAGCTCTGGGGCCAACGTCCTGACTTTC. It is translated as CASSPWTGLSSGANVLTF.

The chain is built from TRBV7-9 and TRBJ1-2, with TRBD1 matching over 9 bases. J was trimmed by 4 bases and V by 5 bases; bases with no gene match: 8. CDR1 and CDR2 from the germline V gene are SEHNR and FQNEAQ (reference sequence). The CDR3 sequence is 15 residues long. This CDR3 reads CASSQSGTGTYGYTF. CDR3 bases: TGTGCCAGCAGCCAATCCGGGACAGGGACCTATGGCTACACCTTC.

This chain's CDR3 is CASSIGTGGEQTQYF. The CDR3 nucleotides read TGTGCCAGCAGCATAGGGACAGGGGGTGAACAGACCCAGTACTTC. This chain uses TRBV5-4 with TRBJ2-5; 11 bases are a match to TRBD1. The CDR3 contains 15 residues. CDR1 is SGHNT, CDR2 YYREEE, per germline (reference sequence). Trimming removed 4 bases from V and 6 bases from J; junction bases left unmatched: 8.

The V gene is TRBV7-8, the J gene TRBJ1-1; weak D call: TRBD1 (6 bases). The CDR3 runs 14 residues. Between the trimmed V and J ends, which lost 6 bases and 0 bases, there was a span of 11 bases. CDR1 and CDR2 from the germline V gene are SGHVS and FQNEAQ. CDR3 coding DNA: TGTGCCAGCAGGGCGGACAGATTGAACACTGAAGCTTTCTTT. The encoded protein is CASRADRLNTEAFF.

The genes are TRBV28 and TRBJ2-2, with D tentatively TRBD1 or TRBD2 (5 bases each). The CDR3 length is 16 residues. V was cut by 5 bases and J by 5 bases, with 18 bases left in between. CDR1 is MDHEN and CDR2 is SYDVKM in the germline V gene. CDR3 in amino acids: CASSIATVEGTGELFF. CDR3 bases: TGTGCCAGCAGTATAGCGACAGTCGAAGGGACCGGGGAGCTGTTTTTT.

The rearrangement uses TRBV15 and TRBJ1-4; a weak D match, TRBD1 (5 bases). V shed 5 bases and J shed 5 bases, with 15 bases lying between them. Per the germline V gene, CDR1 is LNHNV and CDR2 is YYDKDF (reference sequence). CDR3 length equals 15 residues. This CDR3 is CATSPFGGENEKLFF. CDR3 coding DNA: TGTGCCACCAGCCCGTTCGGAGGGGAGAATGAAAAACTGTTTTTT.

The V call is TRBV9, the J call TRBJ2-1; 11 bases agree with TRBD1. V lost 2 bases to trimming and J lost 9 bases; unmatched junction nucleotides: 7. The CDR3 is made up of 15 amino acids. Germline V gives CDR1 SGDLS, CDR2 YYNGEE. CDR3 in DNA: TGTGCCAGCAGCGTGGGACAGGGGGGGTATAGTGAGCAGTTCTTC. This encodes CASSVGQGGYSEQFF.

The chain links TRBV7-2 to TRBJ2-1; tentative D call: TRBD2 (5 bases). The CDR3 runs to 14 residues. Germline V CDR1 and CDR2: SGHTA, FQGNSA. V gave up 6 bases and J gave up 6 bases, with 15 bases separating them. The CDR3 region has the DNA TGTGCCAGCAGTACCGGACTCCCCGGCAATGAGCAGTTCTTC. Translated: CASSTGLPGNEQFF.

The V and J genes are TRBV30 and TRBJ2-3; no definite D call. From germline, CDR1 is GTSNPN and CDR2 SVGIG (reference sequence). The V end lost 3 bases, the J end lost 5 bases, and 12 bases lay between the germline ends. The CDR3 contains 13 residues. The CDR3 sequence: CAWRRNSGDTQYF. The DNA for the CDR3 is TGTGCCTGGAGGAGAAACAGTGGAGATACGCAGTATTTT.

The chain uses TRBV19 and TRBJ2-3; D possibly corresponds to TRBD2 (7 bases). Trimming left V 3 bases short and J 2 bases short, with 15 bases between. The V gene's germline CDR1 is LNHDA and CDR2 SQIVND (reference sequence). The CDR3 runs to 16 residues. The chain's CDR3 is CASSIWRGPNTDTQYF. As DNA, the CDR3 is TGTGCCAGTAGTATCTGGCGGGGGCCGAACACAGATACGCAGTATTTT.

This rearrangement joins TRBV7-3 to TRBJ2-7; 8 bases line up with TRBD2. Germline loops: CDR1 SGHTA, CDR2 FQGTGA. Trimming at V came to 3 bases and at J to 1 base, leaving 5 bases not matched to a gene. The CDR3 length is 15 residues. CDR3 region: CASSFAGTRSYEQYF. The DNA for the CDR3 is TGTGCCAGCAGCTTCGCCGGGACTAGGTCCTACGAGCAGTACTTC.

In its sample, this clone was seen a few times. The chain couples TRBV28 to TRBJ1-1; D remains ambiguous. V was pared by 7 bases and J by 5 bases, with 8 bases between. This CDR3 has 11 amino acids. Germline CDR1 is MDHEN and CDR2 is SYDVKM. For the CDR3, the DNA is TGTGCCAGCACCTCTGGGACTGAAGCTTTCTTT. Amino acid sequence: CASTSGTEAFF.

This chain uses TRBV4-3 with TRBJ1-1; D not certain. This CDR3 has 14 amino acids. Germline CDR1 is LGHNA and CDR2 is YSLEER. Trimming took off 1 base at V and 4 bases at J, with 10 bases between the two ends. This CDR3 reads CASSQGRLATEAFF. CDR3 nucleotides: TGCGCCAGCAGCCAAGGGAGGTTGGCCACTGAAGCTTTCTTT.

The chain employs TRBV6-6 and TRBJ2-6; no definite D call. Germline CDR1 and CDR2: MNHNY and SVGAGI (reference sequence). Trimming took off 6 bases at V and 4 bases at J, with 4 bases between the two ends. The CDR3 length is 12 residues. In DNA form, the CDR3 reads TGTGCCAGCAGGCGGGGGGCCAACGTCCTGACTTTC. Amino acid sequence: CASRRGANVLTF.

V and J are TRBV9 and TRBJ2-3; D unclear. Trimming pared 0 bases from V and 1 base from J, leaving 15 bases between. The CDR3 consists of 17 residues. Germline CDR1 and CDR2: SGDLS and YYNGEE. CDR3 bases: TGTGCCAGCAGCGTAGTAGGATCTCGGGCCGGCACAGATACGCAGTATTTT. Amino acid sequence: CASSVVGSRAGTDTQYF.

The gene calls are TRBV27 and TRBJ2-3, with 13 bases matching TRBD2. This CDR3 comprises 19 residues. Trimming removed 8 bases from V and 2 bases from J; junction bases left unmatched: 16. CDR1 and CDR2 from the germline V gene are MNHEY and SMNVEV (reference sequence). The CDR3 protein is CASRRTGQGLAGVTDTQYF. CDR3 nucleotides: TGTGCCAGCCGTCGGACAGGGCAAGGACTAGCGGGGGTCACAGATACGCAGTATTTT.